A single sample gave rise to the 17 T cell receptor beta chains below, sequenced in a study of shared clonotypes between healthy human individuals. TCRdb keeps only in-frame clones here, not all; method: immunoSEQ multiplex PCR. The sample includes about 1.5 million clones, about 98% seen only once; the top ten take about 0.45%. The sequenced sample consisted of naive CD4+ T cells sorted from blood. As for subset: CD45RA+ positively selected. The origin of the receptors is a man aged 25 to 40 in good health.

The genes are TRBV21-1 and TRBJ2-6. TRBV21-1 is a documented pseudogene. The CDR3 has 17 amino acids. CDR3 sequence: CASSKEGRNSGANVLTF. The DNA for the CDR3 is TGTGCCAGCAGCAAAGAGGGACGGAACTCTGGGGCCAACGTCCTGACTTTC.

J is TRBJ1-5 and V is TRBV18, with 7 bases fitting TRBD1. The CDR3 has 16 amino acids. The germline CDR1 and CDR2 sequences are KGHSH and LQKENI. Trimming cost V 8 bases and J 1 base; bases outside gene matches: 11. DNA of the CDR3: TGTGCCAGCGCAAGTGGGGGCAGGGGGAGCAATCAGCCCCAGCATTTT. It yields the protein CASASGGRGSNQPQHF.

The chain links TRBV7-9 to TRBJ1-1, with 10 bases identical to TRBD1. The length of the CDR3 is 16 residues. J lost 11 bases, V lost 1 base, and 13 bases had no gene match. Germline CDR1 reads SEHNR; CDR2 reads FQNEAQ (reference sequence). Written as DNA, the CDR3 is TGTGCCAGCAGCTTAGTTCGGCCAGAGGGACAGGGGCGTGCTTTCTTT. Translating it yields CASSLVRPEGQGRAFF. The entire variable domain, with the rest obtained from reference TRBV7-9 and TRBJ1-1, is as follows: DTGVSQNPRHKITKRGQNVTFRCDPISEHNRLYWYRQTLGQGPEFLTYFQNEAQLEKSRLLSDRFSAERPKGSFSTLEIQRTEQGDSAMYLCASSLVRPEGQGRAFFGQGTRLTVV.

For this clone: Distinct nucleotide sequences in the sample also encode this CDR3. The J gene is TRBJ2-3, the V gene TRBV20-1; D call uncertain. Per the germline V gene, CDR1 is DFQATT and CDR2 is SNEGSKA (reference sequence). Trimming shortened V by 5 bases and J by 4 bases, and 7 bases separated the two germline ends. This CDR3 has 11 residues. CDR3 in amino acids: CSARRSDTQYF. The DNA of the CDR3 is TGCAGTGCTCGAAGGTCAGATACGCAGTATTTT.

The J gene is TRBJ2-7, the V gene TRBV6-5, with D hard to call. Trimming left V 2 bases short and J 6 bases short, with 17 bases between. The CDR3 spans 15 residues. Germline V lookup: CDR1 MNHEY, CDR2 SVGAGI. The CDR3 DNA follows: TGTGCCAGCAGTTACAAGGCCGGTGGACCCGGCGAGCAGTACTTC. Residues: CASSYKAGGPGEQYF.

This chain links TRBV18 with TRBJ2-7; tentative D call: TRBD1 (6 bases). The CDR3 length is 15 residues. V lost 2 bases, J lost 0 bases, and 11 bases lay in between. Looked up from germline, CDR1 is KGHSH and CDR2 is LQKENI. This CDR3 reads CASSPIYRASYEQYF. CDR3 nucleotides: TGTGCCAGCTCACCAATATACAGGGCCTCCTACGAGCAGTACTTC. The variable domain in full, with the rest retrieved from reference TRBV18 and TRBJ2-7, is NAGVMQNPRHLVRRRGQEARLRCSPMKGHSHVYWYRQLPEEGLKFMVYLQKENIIDESGMPKERFSAEFPKEGPSILRIQQVVRGDSAAYFCASSPIYRASYEQYFGPGTRLTVT.

The chain links TRBV29-1 to TRBJ1-2; a possible D gene is TRBD1 (5 bases). Germline V gene lookup returns CDR1 SQVTM and CDR2 ANQGSEA. This CDR3 comprises 14 residues. V lost 4 bases, J lost 0 bases, and 12 bases lay in between. CDR3 amino acids: CSVAGAASNYGYTF. The CDR3 DNA reads TGCAGCGTTGCTGGGGCAGCCTCTAACTATGGCTACACCTTC.

The chain combines TRBV6-1 with TRBJ2-7; D unresolved. The CDR3 extends over 15 amino acids. CDR1 is MNHNS and CDR2 is SASEGT in the germline V gene. Trimming took off 4 bases at V and 2 bases at J, with 15 bases between the two ends. CDR3 loop: CASSAERVPAYEQYF. In DNA, the CDR3 is TGTGCCAGCAGTGCCGAAAGGGTACCCGCCTACGAGCAGTACTTC.

The chain uses TRBV18 and TRBJ1-1; tentative D call: TRBD1 (6 bases). Trimming pared 6 bases from V and 3 bases from J, leaving 11 bases between. The CDR3 length is 13 residues. Germline V gene data show CDR1 as KGHSH and CDR2 as LQKENI. Written as DNA, the CDR3 is TGTGCCAGCTCTAAGGGGGGGGACACTGAAGCTTTCTTT. It yields the protein CASSKGGDTEAFF.

The chain couples TRBV5-4 to TRBJ2-5, with 10 positions matching TRBD1. The CDR3 has 16 amino acids. Trimming cost V 4 bases and J 2 bases; bases outside gene matches: 8. Germline CDR1 reads SGHNT; CDR2 reads YYREEE (reference sequence). The DNA for the CDR3 is TGTGCCAGCAGCCCCGGGACAGGGGCTCCTCAAGAGACCCAGTACTTC. Translation: CASSPGTGAPQETQYF.

This clone occurred once. This chain connects TRBV28 to TRBJ1-5; perhaps TRBD1 as D (5 bases). Germline V gene sequence: CDR1 MDHEN, CDR2 SYDVKM. With 2 bases removed from V and 1 base from J, the gap between germline ends came to 15 bases. The CDR3 spans 17 residues. The chain's CDR3 is CASSLHGGLRSNQPQHF. The CDR3 nucleotides read TGTGCCAGCAGTTTACATGGGGGTTTGCGAAGCAATCAGCCCCAGCATTTT.

J is TRBJ2-3 and V is TRBV5-1; TRBD2 agrees at 12 bases. The CDR3 is 17 amino acids. V lost 4 bases, J lost 2 bases, and 8 bases stayed unmatched. Germline lookup yields CDR1 SGHRS and CDR2 YFSETQ. CDR3 protein: CASSKTLAGGITDTQYF. In DNA, the CDR3 is TGCGCCAGCAGCAAAACTCTAGCGGGAGGGATCACAGATACGCAGTATTTT.

This chain connects TRBV5-4 to TRBJ2-1, with 7 bases fitting TRBD1. Germline lookup yields CDR1 SGHNT and CDR2 YYREEE (reference sequence). The CDR3 spans 15 residues. J gave up 6 bases and V 0 bases, and 6 bases lay outside the gene matches. The DNA of the CDR3 is TGTGCCAGCAGCTTGGCCGGGACAGCCTTCAATGAGCAGTTCTTC. Amino acids: CASSLAGTAFNEQFF.

The chain recombines TRBV6-9 with TRBJ2-4; D not resolved. In germline, CDR1 is MNHGY, CDR2 SVAAGI. CDR3 length: 13 residues. V dropped 10 bases and J dropped 3 bases, with 13 bases sitting between them. CDR3 bases: TGTGCCACCCTCCTTCTAGGCAAAAACATTCAGTACTTC. Protein sequence: CATLLLGKNIQYF.

V and J are TRBV6-1 and TRBJ2-3; D not resolved. V gave up 4 bases and J gave up 1 base, with 12 bases separating them. The CDR3 has 15 residues. CDR1 and CDR2 (germline): MNHNS, SASEGT. DNA of the CDR3: TGTGCCAGCAGTGTTGTGAGGCTCGGCACAGATACGCAGTATTTT. Translating it yields CASSVVRLGTDTQYF.

This clone has a single count. The chain employs TRBV2 and TRBJ2-7, with D possibly TRBD1 on 6 matching bases. CDR1 and CDR2 from the germline V gene are SNHLY and FYNNEI. Trimming took off 11 bases at V and 4 bases at J, with 15 bases between the two ends. The CDR3 extends over 12 amino acids. The CDR3 DNA reads as TGTGCCGTGACAGGCGGCGCGTACGAGCAGTACTTC. As protein: CAVTGGAYEQYF.

The rearrangement links TRBV11-3 to TRBJ2-1; D gene unclear. Germline loops: CDR1 SGHNT, CDR2 YENEEA. With 1 base removed from V and 5 bases from J, the gap between germline ends came to 6 bases. The CDR3 extends over 13 amino acids. The CDR3: CASSLALHNEQFF. CDR3 DNA sequence: TGTGCCAGCAGCTTAGCCCTCCACAATGAGCAGTTCTTC.